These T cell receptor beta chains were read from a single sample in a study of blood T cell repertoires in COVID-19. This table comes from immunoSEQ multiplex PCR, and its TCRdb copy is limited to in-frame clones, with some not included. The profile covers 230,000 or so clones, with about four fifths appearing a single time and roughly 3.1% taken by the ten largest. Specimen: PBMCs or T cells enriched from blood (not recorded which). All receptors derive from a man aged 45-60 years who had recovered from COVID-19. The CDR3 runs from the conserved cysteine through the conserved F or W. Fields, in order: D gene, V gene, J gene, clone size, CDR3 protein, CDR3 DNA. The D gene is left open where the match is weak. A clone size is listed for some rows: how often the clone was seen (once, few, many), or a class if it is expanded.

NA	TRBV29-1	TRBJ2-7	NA	CSARGGNYEQYF	TGCAGCGCGCGAGGAGGCAACTACGAGCAGTACTTC
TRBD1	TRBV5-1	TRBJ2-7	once	CASSLQGAGPYEQYF	TGCGCCAGCAGCCTGCAGGGGGCCGGGCCCTACGAGCAGTACTTC
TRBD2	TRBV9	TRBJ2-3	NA	CASSVNSGSARNPDTQYF	TGTGCCAGCAGCGTAAATAGCGGGAGCGCCCGGAACCCAGATACGCAGTATTTT
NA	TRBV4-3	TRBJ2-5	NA	CASSQDWPSVETQYF	TGCGCCAGCAGCCAAGATTGGCCTAGCGTGGAGACCCAGTACTTC
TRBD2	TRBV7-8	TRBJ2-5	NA	CASRYRGGSETQYF	TGTGCCAGCCGATACCGGGGGGGGTCGGAGACCCAGTACTTC
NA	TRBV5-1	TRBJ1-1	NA	CASSLAGMNTEAFF	TGCGCCAGCAGCTTGGCGGGAATGAACACTGAAGCTTTCTTT
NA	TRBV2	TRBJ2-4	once	CASIMGGPIVAKNIQYF	TGTGCCAGCATCATGGGGGGTCCTATCGTGGCCAAAAACATTCAGTACTTC
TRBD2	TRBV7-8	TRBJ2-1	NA	CASSFAGGDYNEQFF	TGTGCCAGCAGCTTTGCGGGAGGGGATTACAATGAGCAGTTCTTC
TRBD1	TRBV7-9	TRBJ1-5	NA	CASSSSGTDRRQPQHF	TGTGCCAGCAGCTCCTCTGGGACAGATCGACGACAGCCCCAGCATTTT
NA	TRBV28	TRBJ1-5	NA	CASNLRGSNQPQHF	TGTGCCAGCAATCTAAGGGGAAGCAATCAGCCCCAGCATTTT
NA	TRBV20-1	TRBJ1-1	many	CSASRGTEAFF	TGCAGTGCTAGTAGGGGAACTGAAGCTTTCTTT
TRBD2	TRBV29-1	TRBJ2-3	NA	CSGGVGGGAHQTQYF	TGCAGCGGTGGTGTAGGCGGGGGGGCTCATCAGACGCAGTATTTT
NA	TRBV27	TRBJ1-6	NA	CASSLEGNGNNSPLHF	TGTGCCAGCAGTTTAGAGGGTAACGGCAATAATTCACCCCTCCACTTT
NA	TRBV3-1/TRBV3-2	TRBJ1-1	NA	CASGTGTNTEAFF	TGTGCCAGTGGTACAGGGACAAACACTGAAGCTTTCTTT
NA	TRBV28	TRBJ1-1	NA	CASSLIEALNTEAFF	TGTGCCAGCAGTCTGATTGAGGCCTTGAACACTGAAGCTTTCTTT
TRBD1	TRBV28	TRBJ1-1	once	CASSHLDRAVLPTVNTEAFF	TGTGCCAGCAGTCACTTAGACAGGGCCGTCCTCCCCACAGTGAACACTGAAGCTTTCTTT
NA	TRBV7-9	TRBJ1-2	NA	CASSLALGGNGYTF	TGTGCCAGCAGCTTAGCCCTTGGCGGAAATGGCTACACCTTC
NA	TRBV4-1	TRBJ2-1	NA	CASSQDAEGEYNEQFF	TGCGCCAGCAGCCAAGATGCAGAGGGGGAATACAATGAGCAGTTCTTC
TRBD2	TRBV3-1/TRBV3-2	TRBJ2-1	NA	CASSRPLAGSYNEQFF	TGTGCCAGCAGCCGTCCTCTAGCGGGGTCCTACAATGAGCAGTTCTTC
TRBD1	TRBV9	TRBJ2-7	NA	CASSLGQGGLEQYF	TGTGCCAGCAGCCTCGGACAGGGCGGGCTCGAGCAGTACTTC
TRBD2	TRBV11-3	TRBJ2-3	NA	CATGGLASTDTQYF	TGTGCCACGGGGGGACTAGCGAGCACAGATACGCAGTATTTT
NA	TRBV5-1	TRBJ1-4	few	CASSTTGRGFEKLFF	TGCGCCAGCAGTACGACAGGTCGAGGGTTCGAAAAACTGTTTTTT
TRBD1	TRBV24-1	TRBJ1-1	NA	CATSEGTGVNEAFF	TGTGCCACCAGTGAAGGGACAGGGGTTAATGAAGCTTTCTTT
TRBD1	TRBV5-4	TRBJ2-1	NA	CASSFGTGSHNEQFF	TGTGCCAGCAGCTTTGGGACAGGGTCCCACAATGAGCAGTTCTTC
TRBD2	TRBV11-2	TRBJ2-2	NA	CASSFGLAANTGELFF	TGTGCCAGCAGCTTTGGGCTAGCGGCGAACACCGGGGAGCTGTTTTTT
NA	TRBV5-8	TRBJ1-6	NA	CASTMEVSHSPLHF	TGTGCCAGCACGATGGAGGTATCGCATTCACCCCTCCACTTT
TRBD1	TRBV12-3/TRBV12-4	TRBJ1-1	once	CASSRDREAFF	TGTGCCAGCAGCCGGGACAGAGAAGCTTTCTTT
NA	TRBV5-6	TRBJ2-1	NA	CASSQTTYNEQFF	TGTGCCAGCAGCCAAACAACCTACAATGAGCAGTTCTTC
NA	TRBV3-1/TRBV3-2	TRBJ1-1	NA	CASSRRDTNTEAFF	TGTGCCAGCAGCCGACGGGACACCAACACTGAAGCTTTCTTT
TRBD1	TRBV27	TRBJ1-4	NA	CASSLSTITGGTNEKLFF	TGTGCCAGCAGTTTATCGACCATTACAGGGGGCACTAATGAAAAACTGTTTTTT
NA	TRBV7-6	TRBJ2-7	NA	CARDTGNPYEQYF	TGTGCCAGAGATACAGGGAACCCCTACGAGCAGTACTTC
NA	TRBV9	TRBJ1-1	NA	CASSRGQHMNTEAFF	TGTGCCAGCAGCCGGGGACAACACATGAACACTGAAGCTTTCTTT
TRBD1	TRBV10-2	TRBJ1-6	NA	CASNGQGSSPLHF	TGCGCCAGCAACGGACAGGGTTCTTCACCCCTCCACTTT
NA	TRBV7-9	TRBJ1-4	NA	CASSLARTNEKLFF	TGTGCCAGCAGCTTAGCCAGGACTAATGAAAAACTGTTTTTT
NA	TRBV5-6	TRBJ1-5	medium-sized	CASSQQGFPQHF	TGTGCCAGCAGCCAACAGGGATTCCCCCAGCATTTT
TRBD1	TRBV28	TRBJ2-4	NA	CASRRDRGRVQYF	TGTGCCAGCAGAAGAGACAGGGGGCGGGTTCAGTACTTC